This is a list of T cell receptor beta chains from one sample in a study of CD8 T cells in Susac syndrome. In TCRdb, the immunoSEQ multiplex PCR reads were re-called with MiXCR into one record per CDR3 protein. The table includes about 100,000 distinct CDR3 sequences, around 95% detected once. Specimen: CD8+ T cells from PBMCs. These receptor sequences come from a human donor with Susac syndrome. CDR3s include the opening cysteine and the closing phenylalanine or tryptophan. A D gene is named only where the DNA matches it firmly. Only some rows state a clone size, as once, few, many or a class for expanded clones.

CDR3 length,J gene,clone size,V gene,D gene,CDR3 protein,CDR3 DNA
16,TRBJ1-5,.,TRBV10-1,TRBD1,CASSDPGQGFRQPQHF,TGCGCCAGCAGTGACCCGGGACAGGGTTTTCGGCAGCCCCAGCATTTT
16,TRBJ2-2,once,TRBV5-4,.,CASSRGGGARTGELFF,TGTGCCAGCAGCCGTGGGGGGGGCGCTCGGACCGGGGAGCTGTTTTTT
15,TRBJ2-2,.,TRBV29-1,.,CSVVGPGQTTGELFF,TGCAGCGTTGTGGGACCGGGACAAACCACCGGGGAGCTGTTTTTT
15,TRBJ2-7,.,TRBV6-5,.,CASSQEATGGYEQYF,TGTGCCAGCAGCCAGGAGGCGACCGGGGGCTACGAGCAGTACTTC
15,TRBJ2-2,.,TRBV12-3/TRBV12-4,TRBD1,CASTLGTARAGELFF,TGTGCCAGCACCCTTGGGACAGCTAGGGCCGGGGAGCTGTTTTTT
13,TRBJ2-7,.,TRBV7-9,.,CASTPPGFHEQYF,TGTGCCAGCACCCCACCGGGGTTCCACGAGCAGTACTTC
13,TRBJ1-5,.,TRBV6-1,.,CASSEREDQPQHF,TGTGCCAGCAGTGAGAGGGAGGATCAGCCCCAGCATTTT
13,TRBJ2-7,once,TRBV5-6,.,CASSEYRIHEQYF,TGTGCCAGCAGTGAATACAGGATCCACGAGCAGTACTTC
13,TRBJ2-3,.,TRBV28,.,CASTRVRAATQYF,TGTGCCAGCACCCGAGTTAGGGCGGCTACGCAGTATTTT
13,TRBJ2-1,.,TRBV7-2,.,CASSLVVYNEQFF,TGTGCCAGCAGCCTAGTGGTCTACAATGAGCAGTTCTTC
15,TRBJ1-1,.,TRBV9,.,CASSRTTVPNTEAFF,TGTGCCAGCAGCCGTACGACCGTACCGAACACTGAAGCTTTCTTT
17,TRBJ1-5,.,TRBV28,TRBD1,CASSPPDRIWGNQPQHF,TGTGCCAGCAGTCCCCCGGACAGGATCTGGGGCAATCAGCCCCAGCATTTT
16,TRBJ1-2,.,TRBV3-1,TRBD1,CASSTGTGDLGYGYTF,TGTGCCAGCAGCACCGGGACAGGGGATTTGGGGTATGGCTACACCTTC
16,TRBJ1-1,.,TRBV5-1,.,CASSLSGGGGRPEAFF,TGCGCCAGCAGCTTGTCTGGAGGAGGGGGACGCCCTGAAGCTTTCTTT
15,TRBJ2-7,.,TRBV18,TRBD1,CASSPQGESSYEQYF,TGTGCCAGCTCCCCCCAGGGGGAGAGCTCCTACGAGCAGTACTTC
13,TRBJ2-7,once,TRBV28,.,CASSLRGNNEQYF,TGTGCCAGCAGTTTAAGGGGAAATAACGAGCAGTACTTC
16,TRBJ1-2,.,TRBV14,TRBD1,CASSLTGTGVSYGYTF,TGTGCCAGCAGCCTCACCGGGACAGGGGTCTCCTATGGCTACACCTTC
16,TRBJ2-5,.,TRBV28,TRBD2,CASSPWTSGGWETQYF,TGTGCCAGCAGTCCCTGGACTAGCGGGGGGTGGGAGACCCAGTACTTC
14,TRBJ2-1,.,TRBV3-1,.,CASSQGPLGNEQFF,TGTGCCAGCAGCCAAGGCCCGCTGGGCAATGAGCAGTTCTTC
15,TRBJ1-1,.,TRBV5-1,.,CASSESGQTNTEAFF,TGCGCCAGCAGCGAGAGCGGACAGACGAACACTGAAGCTTTCTTT
15,TRBJ2-5,once,TRBV28,.,CASSPVGGPGETQYF,TGTGCCAGCAGTCCCGTGGGCGGCCCGGGGGAGACCCAGTACTTC
14,TRBJ2-7,.,TRBV2,TRBD1,CASSGRDRIGEQYF,TGTGCCAGCAGTGGCCGGGACAGGATTGGCGAGCAGTACTTC
18,TRBJ2-1,.,TRBV7-2,TRBD2,CASSLEGTSGRHYNEQFF,TGTGCCAGCAGCTTAGAAGGGACTAGCGGGAGGCACTACAATGAGCAGTTCTTC
15,TRBJ1-2,.,TRBV9,.,CASSPGGGSAYGYTF,TGTGCCAGCAGCCCCGGAGGGGGTAGCGCTTATGGCTACACCTTC
15,TRBJ2-5,.,TRBV7-3,TRBD2,CASSLTGTRGETQYF,TGTGCCAGCAGCTTAACGGGGACTAGAGGGGAGACCCAGTACTTC
12,TRBJ2-3,.,TRBV7-9,.,CASSSSEDTQYF,TGTGCCAGCAGCTCCAGCGAAGATACGCAGTATTTT
13,TRBJ1-1,.,TRBV19,TRBD1,CAGRGPMKTEAFF,TGTGCCGGCAGGGGGCCAATGAAGACTGAAGCTTTCTTT
13,TRBJ1-1,.,TRBV29-1,.,CSALTGVGAEAFF,TGCAGCGCCTTGACAGGCGTGGGGGCTGAAGCTTTCTTT
13,TRBJ1-2,.,TRBV7-9,.,CASRPGGNYGYTF,TGTGCCAGCAGACCGGGGGGCAACTATGGCTACACCTTC
16,TRBJ2-2,.,TRBV4-1,TRBD1,CASSQPRQGMAGELFF,TGCGCCAGCAGCCAACCACGACAGGGTATGGCCGGGGAGCTGTTTTTT
14,TRBJ2-1,.,TRBV6-1,TRBD2,CASSGLAGGDEQFF,TGTGCCAGCAGTGGGCTAGCGGGAGGGGATGAGCAGTTCTTC
18,TRBJ2-3,.,TRBV6-1,.,CASSTHRWASEGSDTQYF,TGTGCCAGCAGTACCCATCGTTGGGCTAGCGAAGGGTCAGATACGCAGTATTTT
11,TRBJ2-7,.,TRBV20-1,.,CSAPDCYEQYF,TGCAGTGCTCCGGACTGCTACGAGCAGTACTTC
13,TRBJ1-1,.,TRBV6-5,TRBD1,CASREQGVTEAFF,TGTGCCAGCAGAGAACAGGGGGTTACTGAAGCTTTCTTT
14,TRBJ2-1,.,TRBV29-1,.,CSVEAGVYYNEQFF,TGCAGCGTTGAGGCAGGCGTTTATTACAATGAGCAGTTCTTC
14,TRBJ1-1,.,TRBV4-1,.,CASSPQTGESEAFF,TGCGCCAGCAGCCCCCAAACCGGGGAATCAGAAGCTTTCTTT
16,TRBJ1-2,.,TRBV20-1,TRBD1,CSARGQGGAGYYGYTF,TGCAGTGCTAGGGGGCAGGGGGGCGCGGGGTACTATGGCTACACCTTC
14,TRBJ2-3,.,TRBV19,TRBD2,CATAVAGGGDTQYF,TGTGCCACCGCGGTGGCGGGGGGCGGTGATACGCAGTATTTT
15,TRBJ2-4,.,TRBV7-9,.,CASSLPGLAENIQYF,TGTGCCAGCAGCTTACCTGGGTTAGCAGAAAACATTCAGTACTTC
13,TRBJ2-2,.,TRBV27,TRBD1,CASATGGGGELFF,TGTGCCAGCGCGACAGGGGGCGGTGGGGAGCTGTTTTTT
17,TRBJ2-5,.,TRBV5-1,TRBD2,CASSSARDYPAQETQYF,TGCGCCAGCAGTTCCGCCCGGGACTACCCAGCCCAAGAGACCCAGTACTTC
13,TRBJ2-7,few,TRBV20-1,TRBD2,CSARGTSGYEQYF,TGCAGTGCTAGGGGGACTAGCGGCTACGAGCAGTACTTC
17,TRBJ2-7,once,TRBV4-1,TRBD2,CASSLRLAPQARGEQYF,TGCGCCAGCAGCCTGCGACTAGCTCCTCAGGCGCGGGGCGAGCAGTACTTC
15,TRBJ2-2,.,TRBV18,.,CASSPLAQATGELFF,TGTGCCAGCTCACCCCTCGCCCAGGCTACCGGGGAGCTGTTTTTT
17,TRBJ2-4,.,TRBV4-1,TRBD1,CASSQGTRGRAKNIQYF,TGCGCCAGCAGCCAAGGGACGAGGGGGCGAGCCAAAAACATTCAGTACTTC
16,TRBJ2-3,.,TRBV4-2,.,CASSQEAGANTDTQYF,TGTGCCAGCAGCCAAGAGGCAGGGGCAAACACAGATACGCAGTATTTT
14,TRBJ2-7,once,TRBV7-9,.,CASSPPGVADEQYF,TGTGCCAGCAGCCCCCCCGGGGTAGCGGACGAGCAGTACTTC
15,TRBJ1-2,.,TRBV14,.,CASSQNRSPGYGYTF,TGTGCCAGCAGCCAAAACCGCAGTCCCGGCTATGGCTACACCTTC
12,TRBJ2-1,.,TRBV29-1,.,CSVEEGWSEQFF,TGCAGCGTTGAAGAGGGGTGGAGTGAGCAGTTCTTC
13,TRBJ1-1,.,TRBV5-1,.,CASSLGMSTEAFF,TGCGCCAGCAGCTTGGGGATGAGTACTGAAGCTTTCTTT
15,TRBJ1-1,.,TRBV7-2,.,CASSLVQWGDTEAFF,TGTGCCAGCAGCTTAGTTCAGTGGGGCGACACTGAAGCTTTCTTT